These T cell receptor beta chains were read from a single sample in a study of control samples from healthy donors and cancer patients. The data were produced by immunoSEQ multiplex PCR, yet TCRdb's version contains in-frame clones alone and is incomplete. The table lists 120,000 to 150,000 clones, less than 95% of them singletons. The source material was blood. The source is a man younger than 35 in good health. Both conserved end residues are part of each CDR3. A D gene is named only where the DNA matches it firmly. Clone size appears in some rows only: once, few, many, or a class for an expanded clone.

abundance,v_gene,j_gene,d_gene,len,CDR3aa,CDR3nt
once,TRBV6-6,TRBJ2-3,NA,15,CASSRLSFGTDTQYF,TGTGCCAGCAGCAGACTCTCCTTTGGCACAGATACGCAGTATTTT
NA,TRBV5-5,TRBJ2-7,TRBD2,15,CASSLGWGGPYEQYF,TGTGCCAGCAGCTTGGGATGGGGGGGTCCCTACGAGCAGTACTTC
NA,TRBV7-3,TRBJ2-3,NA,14,CASSLSTATDTQYF,TGTGCCAGCAGCTTATCGACAGCCACAGATACGCAGTATTTT
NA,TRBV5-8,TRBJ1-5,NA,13,CASSLYPNQPQHF,TGTGCCAGCAGCTTGTATCCCAATCAGCCCCAGCATTTT
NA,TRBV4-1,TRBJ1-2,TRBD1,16,CASSQPLRDRVGGYTF,TGCGCCAGCAGCCAGCCGCTCCGGGACAGGGTAGGAGGCTACACCTTC
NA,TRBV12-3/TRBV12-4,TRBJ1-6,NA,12,CASRFGNSPLHF,TGTGCCAGCAGGTTCGGTAATTCACCCCTCCACTTT
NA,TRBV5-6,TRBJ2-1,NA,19,CASSSRSLRAATSYNEQFF,TGTGCCAGCAGCTCCAGATCCCTCCGGGCCGCAACATCCTACAATGAGCAGTTCTTC
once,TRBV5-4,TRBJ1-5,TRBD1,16,CASSLDGTVANQPQHF,TGTGCCAGCAGCTTGGACGGGACAGTAGCCAATCAGCCCCAGCATTTT
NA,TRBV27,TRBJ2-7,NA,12,CASSSPQGNAYF,TGTGCCAGCAGCTCCCCCCAGGGGAACGCGTACTTC
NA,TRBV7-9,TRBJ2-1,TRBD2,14,CASSLSTSGNEQFF,TGTGCCAGCAGCTTATCGACTAGCGGGAATGAGCAGTTCTTC
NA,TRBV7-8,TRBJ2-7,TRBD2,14,CASSSLGGSYEQYF,TGTGCCAGCAGCTCACTCGGGGGGTCCTACGAGCAGTACTTC
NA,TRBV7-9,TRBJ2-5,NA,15,CASSSLRQPRETQYF,TGTGCCAGCAGTTCACTCCGCCAGCCCAGGGAGACCCAGTACTTC
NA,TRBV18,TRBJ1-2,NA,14,CASSPTGASYGYTF,TGTGCCAGCTCACCGACGGGGGCAAGCTATGGCTACACCTTC
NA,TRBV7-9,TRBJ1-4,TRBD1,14,CASSHRDSGEKLFF,TGTGCCAGCAGCCACCGGGACAGTGGGGAAAAACTGTTTTTT
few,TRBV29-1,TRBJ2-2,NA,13,CSVSTTGTGELFF,TGCAGCGTATCAACCACTGGCACCGGGGAGCTGTTTTTT
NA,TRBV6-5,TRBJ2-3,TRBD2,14,CASSSGGATDTQYF,TGTGCCAGCAGTAGCGGGGGGGCGACAGATACGCAGTATTTT
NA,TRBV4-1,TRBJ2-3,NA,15,CASSHGIPVVDTQYF,TGCGCCAGCAGCCACGGAATCCCGGTGGTGGATACGCAGTATTTT
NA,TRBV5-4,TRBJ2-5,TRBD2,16,CASSLRTSGGAETQYF,TGTGCCAGCAGCCTGAGGACTAGCGGGGGGGCAGAGACCCAGTACTTC
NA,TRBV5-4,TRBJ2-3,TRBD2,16,CASSSPAGGPGDTQYF,TGTGCCAGCAGCTCCCCGGCGGGGGGGCCCGGGGATACGCAGTATTTT
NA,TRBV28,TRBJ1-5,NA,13,CASSFPTHQPQHF,TGTGCCAGCAGTTTCCCTACGCATCAGCCCCAGCATTTT
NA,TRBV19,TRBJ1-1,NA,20,CASTNLPTGDGFPKNTEAFF,TGTGCCAGTACCAACCTTCCCACCGGGGACGGATTCCCCAAGAACACTGAAGCTTTCTTT
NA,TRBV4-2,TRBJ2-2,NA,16,CASSQETGQLTGELFF,TGTGCCAGCAGCCAAGAAACAGGACAACTCACCGGGGAGCTGTTTTTT
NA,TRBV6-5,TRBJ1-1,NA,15,CASSPPSRQRTEAFF,TGTGCCAGCAGTCCCCCTTCTCGACAGCGCACTGAAGCTTTCTTT
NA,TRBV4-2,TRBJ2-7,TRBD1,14,CASSPLGTGAEQYF,TGTGCCAGCAGCCCACTTGGGACAGGGGCCGAGCAGTACTTC
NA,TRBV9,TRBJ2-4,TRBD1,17,CASSVGGTGLIKNIQYF,TGTGCCAGCAGCGTAGGAGGGACAGGGCTCATTAAAAACATTCAGTACTTC
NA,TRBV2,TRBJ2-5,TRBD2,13,CASSGLAGETQYF,TGTGCCAGCAGCGGACTAGCGGGGGAGACCCAGTACTTC
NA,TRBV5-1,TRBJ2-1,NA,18,CASSLNVEERSSYNEQFF,TGCGCCAGCAGCTTGAATGTGGAGGAGCGGAGCTCCTACAATGAGCAGTTCTTC
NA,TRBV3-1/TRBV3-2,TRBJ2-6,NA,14,CASSKGFGANVLTF,TGTGCCAGCAGCAAGGGCTTCGGGGCCAACGTCCTGACTTTC
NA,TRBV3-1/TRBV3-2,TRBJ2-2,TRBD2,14,CASSRTSNTGELFF,TGTGCCAGCAGCCGGACTAGTAACACCGGGGAGCTGTTTTTT
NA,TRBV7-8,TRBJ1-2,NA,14,CASSWGFRGRGYTF,TGTGCCAGCAGTTGGGGGTTTCGGGGAAGAGGCTACACCTTC
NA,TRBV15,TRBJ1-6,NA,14,CATSRSSYNSPLHF,TGTGCCACCAGCCGAAGCTCCTATAATTCACCCCTCCACTTT
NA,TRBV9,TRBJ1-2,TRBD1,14,CASSVAGGGYGYTF,TGTGCCAGCAGCGTAGCAGGGGGCGGGTATGGCTACACCTTC
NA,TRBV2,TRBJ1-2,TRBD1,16,CASIILTGGAFYGYTF,TGTGCCAGCATCATACTCACAGGGGGCGCATTCTATGGCTACACCTTC
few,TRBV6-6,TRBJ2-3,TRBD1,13,CASSRQGADTQYF,TGTGCCAGCAGTCGACAGGGGGCAGATACGCAGTATTTT
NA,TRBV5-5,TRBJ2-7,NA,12,CASSLVSYEQYF,TGTGCCAGCAGCTTGGTGTCCTACGAGCAGTACTTC
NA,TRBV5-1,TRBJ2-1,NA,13,CASSLAGEGEQFF,TGCGCCAGCAGCTTGGCAGGTGAGGGTGAGCAGTTCTTC
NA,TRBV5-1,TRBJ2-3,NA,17,CASSSNIAVLYTDTQYF,TGCGCCAGCAGCTCAAATATAGCGGTACTTTACACAGATACGCAGTATTTT
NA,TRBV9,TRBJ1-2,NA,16,CASSVDEGARVYGYTF,TGTGCCAGCAGCGTAGATGAGGGCGCCAGGGTCTATGGCTACACCTTC
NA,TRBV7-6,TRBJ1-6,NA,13,CASSLAKTSPLHF,TGTGCCAGCAGCTTAGCGAAGACTTCACCCCTCCACTTT
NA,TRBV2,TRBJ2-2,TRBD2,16,CASRRLAGDNTGELFF,TGTGCCAGCAGGAGACTAGCGGGGGATAACACCGGGGAGCTGTTTTTT
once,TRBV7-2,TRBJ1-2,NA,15,CASSPRDPGAYGYTF,TGTGCCAGCAGCCCCCGCGACCCCGGGGCTTATGGCTACACCTTC
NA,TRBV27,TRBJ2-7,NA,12,CASSPPGYEQYF,TGTGCCAGCAGTCCCCCTGGCTACGAGCAGTACTTC
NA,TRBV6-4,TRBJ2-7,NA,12,CASTGQFHEQYF,TGTGCCAGCACCGGACAGTTCCACGAGCAGTACTTC
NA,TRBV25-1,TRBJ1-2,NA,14,CVSSSRGVSGGYTF,TGTGTCAGCAGCTCAAGGGGGGTTTCGGGTGGCTACACCTTC
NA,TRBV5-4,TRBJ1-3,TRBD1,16,CASSLPGGPSGNTIYF,TGTGCCAGCAGCTTACCAGGGGGTCCCTCTGGAAACACCATATATTTT